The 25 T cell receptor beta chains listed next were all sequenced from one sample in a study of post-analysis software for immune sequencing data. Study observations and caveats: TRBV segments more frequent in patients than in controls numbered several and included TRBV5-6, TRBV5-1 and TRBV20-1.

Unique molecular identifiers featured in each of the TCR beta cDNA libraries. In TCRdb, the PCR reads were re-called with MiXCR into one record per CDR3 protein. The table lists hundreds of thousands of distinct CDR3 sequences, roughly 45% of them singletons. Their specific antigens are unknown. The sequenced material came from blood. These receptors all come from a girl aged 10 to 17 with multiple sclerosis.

CDR3 coding DNA: TGTGCCAGCAGTACGACGGTGAGCTACGAGCAGTACTTC. Protein sequence: CASSTTVSYEQYF. The chain joins TRBV6-5 to TRBJ2-7; D is unresolved. V shed 5 bases and J shed 3 bases, with 11 bases lying between them. Germline V CDR1 and CDR2: MNHEY, SVGAGI. The CDR3 is 13 residues long.

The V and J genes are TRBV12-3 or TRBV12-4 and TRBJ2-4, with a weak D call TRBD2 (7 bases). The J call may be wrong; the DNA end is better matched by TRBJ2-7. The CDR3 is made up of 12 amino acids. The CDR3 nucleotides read TGTGCCAGCGGTACCGGGGGGCGCGAGCAGTACTTC. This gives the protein CASGTGGREQYF.

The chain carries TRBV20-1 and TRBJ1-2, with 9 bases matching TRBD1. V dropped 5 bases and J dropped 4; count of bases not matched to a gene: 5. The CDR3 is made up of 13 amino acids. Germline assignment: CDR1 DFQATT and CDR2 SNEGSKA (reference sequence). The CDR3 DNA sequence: TGCAGTGCTGGAGTGGGACAGGGCTATGGCTACACCTTC. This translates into CSAGVGQGYGYTF.

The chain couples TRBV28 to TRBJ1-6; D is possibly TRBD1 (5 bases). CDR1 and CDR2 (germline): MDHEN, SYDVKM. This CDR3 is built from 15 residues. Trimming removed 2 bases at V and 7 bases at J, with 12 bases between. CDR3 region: CASSLPAGGNSPLHF. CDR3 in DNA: TGTGCCAGCAGTTTACCCGCTGGGGGAAATTCACCCCTCCACTTT.

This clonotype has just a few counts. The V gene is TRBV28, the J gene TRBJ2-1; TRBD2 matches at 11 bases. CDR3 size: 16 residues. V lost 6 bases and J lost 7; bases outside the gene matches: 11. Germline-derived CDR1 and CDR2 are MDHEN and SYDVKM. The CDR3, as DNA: TGTGCCAGCAGGGCTATAGCGGGAGGGCCGCGGAATGAGCAGTTCTTC. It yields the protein CASRAIAGGPRNEQFF.

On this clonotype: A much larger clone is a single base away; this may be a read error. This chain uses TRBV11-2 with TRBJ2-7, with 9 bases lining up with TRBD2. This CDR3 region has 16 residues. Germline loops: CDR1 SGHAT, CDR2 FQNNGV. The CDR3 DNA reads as TGTGCCAGCAACTTAGTCACTAGCGGGCCGACCTACGAGCAGTACTTC. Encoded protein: CASNLVTSGPTYEQYF.

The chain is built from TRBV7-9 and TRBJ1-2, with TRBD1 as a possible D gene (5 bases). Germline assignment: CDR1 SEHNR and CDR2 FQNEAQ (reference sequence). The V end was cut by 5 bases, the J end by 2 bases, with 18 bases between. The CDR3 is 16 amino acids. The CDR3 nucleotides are TGTGCCAGCAGCCCCGGCGGCAGGGCTCGGAACTATGGCTACACCTTC. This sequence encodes CASSPGGRARNYGYTF.

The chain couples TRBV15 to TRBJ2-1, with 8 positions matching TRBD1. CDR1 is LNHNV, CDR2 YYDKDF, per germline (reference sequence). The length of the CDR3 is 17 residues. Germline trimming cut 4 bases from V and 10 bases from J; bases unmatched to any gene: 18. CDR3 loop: CATSNTATGTGLSEQFF. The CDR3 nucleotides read TGTGCCACCAGCAACACCGCCACCGGGACAGGATTATCAGAGCAGTTCTTC.

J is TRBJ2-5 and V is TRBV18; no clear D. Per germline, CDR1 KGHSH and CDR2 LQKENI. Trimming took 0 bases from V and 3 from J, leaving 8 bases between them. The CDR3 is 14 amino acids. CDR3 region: CASSPPHSKETQYF. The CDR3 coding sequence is TGTGCCAGCTCACCACCGCACAGTAAAGAGACCCAGTACTTC.

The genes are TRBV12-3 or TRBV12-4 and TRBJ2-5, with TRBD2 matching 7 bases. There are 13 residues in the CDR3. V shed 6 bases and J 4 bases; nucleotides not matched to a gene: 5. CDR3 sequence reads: CASSPWGGETQYF. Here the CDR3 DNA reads TGTGCCAGCAGCCCTTGGGGGGGAGAGACCCAGTACTTC.

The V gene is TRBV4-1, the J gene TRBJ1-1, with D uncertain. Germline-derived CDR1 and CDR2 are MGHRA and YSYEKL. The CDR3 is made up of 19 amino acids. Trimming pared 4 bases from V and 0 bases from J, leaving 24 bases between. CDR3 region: CASSPPASDVWSMNTEAFF. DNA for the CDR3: TGCGCCAGCAGCCCCCCCGCGTCGGACGTCTGGAGCATGAACACTGAAGCTTTCTTT.

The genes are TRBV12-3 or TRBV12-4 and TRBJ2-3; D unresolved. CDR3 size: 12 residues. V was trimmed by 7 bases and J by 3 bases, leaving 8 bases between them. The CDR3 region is CASNVGTDTQYF. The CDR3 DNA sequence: TGTGCCAGCAATGTAGGAACAGATACGCAGTATTTT.

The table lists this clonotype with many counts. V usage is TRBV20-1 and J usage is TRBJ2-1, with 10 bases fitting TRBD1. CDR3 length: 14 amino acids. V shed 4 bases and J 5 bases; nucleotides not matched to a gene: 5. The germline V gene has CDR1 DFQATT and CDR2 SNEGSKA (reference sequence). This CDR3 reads CSATGQGEDNEQFF. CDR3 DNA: TGCAGTGCTACCGGACAGGGGGAGGACAATGAGCAGTTCTTC.

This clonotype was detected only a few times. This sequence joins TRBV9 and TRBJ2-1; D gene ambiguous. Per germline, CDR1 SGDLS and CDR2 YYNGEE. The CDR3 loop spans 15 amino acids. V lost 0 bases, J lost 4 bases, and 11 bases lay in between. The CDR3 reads CASSVDTTAYNEQFF. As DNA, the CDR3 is TGTGCCAGCAGCGTAGACACGACGGCATACAATGAGCAGTTCTTC.

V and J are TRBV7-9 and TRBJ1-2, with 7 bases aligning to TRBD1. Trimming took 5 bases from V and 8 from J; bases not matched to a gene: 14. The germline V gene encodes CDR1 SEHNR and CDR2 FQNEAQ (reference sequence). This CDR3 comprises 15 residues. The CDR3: CASSRETTGRRGYTF. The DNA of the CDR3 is TGTGCCAGCAGCCGAGAGACGACAGGGAGAAGGGGCTACACCTTC.

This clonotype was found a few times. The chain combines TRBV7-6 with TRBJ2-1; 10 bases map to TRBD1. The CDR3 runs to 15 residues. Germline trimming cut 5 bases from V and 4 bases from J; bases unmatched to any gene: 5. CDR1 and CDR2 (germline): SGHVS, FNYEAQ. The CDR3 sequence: CASSVTGGAYNEQFF. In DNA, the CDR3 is TGTGCCAGCAGCGTGACAGGGGGCGCGTACAATGAGCAGTTCTTC.

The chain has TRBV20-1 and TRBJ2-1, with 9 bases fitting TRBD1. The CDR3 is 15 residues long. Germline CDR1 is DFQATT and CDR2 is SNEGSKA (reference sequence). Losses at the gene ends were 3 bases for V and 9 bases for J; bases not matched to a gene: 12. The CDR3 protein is CSASPGQGWEGEQFF. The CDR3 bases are TGCAGTGCTAGCCCGGGACAGGGATGGGAGGGTGAGCAGTTCTTC.

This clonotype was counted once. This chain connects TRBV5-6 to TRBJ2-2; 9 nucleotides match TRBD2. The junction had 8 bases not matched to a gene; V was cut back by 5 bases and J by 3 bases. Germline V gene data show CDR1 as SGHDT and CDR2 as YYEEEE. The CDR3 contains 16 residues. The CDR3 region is CASRDLAGLDTGELFF. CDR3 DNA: TGTGCCAGCAGGGATCTAGCGGGACTTGACACCGGGGAGCTGTTTTTT.

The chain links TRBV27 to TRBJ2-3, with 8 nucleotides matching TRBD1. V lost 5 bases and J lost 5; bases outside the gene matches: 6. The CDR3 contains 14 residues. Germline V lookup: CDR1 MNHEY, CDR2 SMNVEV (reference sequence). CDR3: CASSPDRVGDTQYF. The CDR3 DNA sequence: TGTGCCAGCAGTCCGGACAGGGTTGGAGATACGCAGTATTTT.

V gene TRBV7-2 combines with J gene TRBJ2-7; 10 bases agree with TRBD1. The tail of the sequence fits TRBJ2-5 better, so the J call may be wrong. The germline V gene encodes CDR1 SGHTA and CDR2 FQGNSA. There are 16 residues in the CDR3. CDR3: CASSSPGTGVKETQYF. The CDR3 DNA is TGTGCCAGCAGCTCCCCCGGGACAGGGGTTAAAGAGACCCAGTACTTC.

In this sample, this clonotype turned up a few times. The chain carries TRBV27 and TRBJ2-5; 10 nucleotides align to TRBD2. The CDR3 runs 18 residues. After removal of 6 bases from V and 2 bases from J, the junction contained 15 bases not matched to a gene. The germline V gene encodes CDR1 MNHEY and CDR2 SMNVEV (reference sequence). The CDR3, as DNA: TGTGCCAGCAGCTTAGAATATACCGGGACTAGCGCACAAGAGACCCAGTACTTC. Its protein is CASSLEYTGTSAQETQYF.

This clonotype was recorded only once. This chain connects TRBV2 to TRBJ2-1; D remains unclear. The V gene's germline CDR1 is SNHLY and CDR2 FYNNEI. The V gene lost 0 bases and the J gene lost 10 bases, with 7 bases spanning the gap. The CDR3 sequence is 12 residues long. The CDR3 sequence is CASSEAPWEQFF. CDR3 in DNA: TGTGCCAGCAGTGAAGCCCCATGGGAGCAGTTCTTC.

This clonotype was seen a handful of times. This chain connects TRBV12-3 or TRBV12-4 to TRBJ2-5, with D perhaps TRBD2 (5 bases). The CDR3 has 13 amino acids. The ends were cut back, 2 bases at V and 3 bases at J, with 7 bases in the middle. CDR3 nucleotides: TGTGCCAGCAGTTTAATCGGGGAAGAGACCCAGTACTTC. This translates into CASSLIGEETQYF.

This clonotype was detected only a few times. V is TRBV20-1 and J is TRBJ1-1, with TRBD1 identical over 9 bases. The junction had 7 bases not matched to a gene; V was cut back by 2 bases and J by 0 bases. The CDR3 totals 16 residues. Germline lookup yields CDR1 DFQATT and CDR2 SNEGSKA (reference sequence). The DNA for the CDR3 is TGCAGTGCTAGATCCGGGGGGACAGGGCTGAACACTGAAGCTTTCTTT. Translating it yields CSARSGGTGLNTEAFF.

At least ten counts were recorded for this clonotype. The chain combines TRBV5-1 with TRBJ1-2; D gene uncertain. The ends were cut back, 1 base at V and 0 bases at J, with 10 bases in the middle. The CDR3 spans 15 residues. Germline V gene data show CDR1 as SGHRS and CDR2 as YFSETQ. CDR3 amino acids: CASSLSASTNYGYTF. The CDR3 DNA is TGCGCCAGCAGCTTGTCTGCCAGCACTAACTATGGCTACACCTTC.